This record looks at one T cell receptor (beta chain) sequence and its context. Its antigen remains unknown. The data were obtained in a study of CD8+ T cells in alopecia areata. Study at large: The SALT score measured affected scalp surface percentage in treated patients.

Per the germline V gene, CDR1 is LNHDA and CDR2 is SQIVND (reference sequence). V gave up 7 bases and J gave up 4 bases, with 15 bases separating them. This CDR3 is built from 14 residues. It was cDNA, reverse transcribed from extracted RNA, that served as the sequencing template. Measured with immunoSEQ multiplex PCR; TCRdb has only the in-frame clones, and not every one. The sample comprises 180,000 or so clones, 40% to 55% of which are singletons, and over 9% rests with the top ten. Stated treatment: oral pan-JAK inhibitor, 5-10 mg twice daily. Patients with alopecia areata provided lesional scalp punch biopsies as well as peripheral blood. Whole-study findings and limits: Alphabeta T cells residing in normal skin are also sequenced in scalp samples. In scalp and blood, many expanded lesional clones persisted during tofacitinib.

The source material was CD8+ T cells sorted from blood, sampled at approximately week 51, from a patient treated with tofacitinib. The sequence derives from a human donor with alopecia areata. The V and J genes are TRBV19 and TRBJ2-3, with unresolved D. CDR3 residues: CASTSILGADTQYF. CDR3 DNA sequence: TGTGCCAGTACCTCAATTCTTGGGGCAGATACGCAGTATTTT.